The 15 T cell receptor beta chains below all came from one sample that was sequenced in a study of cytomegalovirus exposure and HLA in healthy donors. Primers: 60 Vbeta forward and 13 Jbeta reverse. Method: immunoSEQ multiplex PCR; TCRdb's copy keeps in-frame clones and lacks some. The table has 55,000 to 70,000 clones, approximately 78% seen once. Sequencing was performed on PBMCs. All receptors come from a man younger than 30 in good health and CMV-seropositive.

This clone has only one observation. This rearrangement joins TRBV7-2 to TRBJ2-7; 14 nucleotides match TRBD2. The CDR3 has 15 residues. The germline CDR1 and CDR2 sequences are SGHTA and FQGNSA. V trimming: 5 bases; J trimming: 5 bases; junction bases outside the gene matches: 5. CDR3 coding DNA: TGTGCCAGCAGCGGGACTAGCGGGAGTGGAGACGAGCAGTACTTC. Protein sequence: CASSGTSGSGDEQYF.

DNA of the CDR3: TGTGCCAGCAGCGCGGCTGACTTCCTCGAGCAGTACTTC. Translation gives CASSAADFLEQYF. This chain links TRBV5-4 with TRBJ2-7, with D hard to call. V was cut by 4 bases and J by 6 bases, with 14 bases left in between. The CDR3 extends over 13 amino acids. Germline assignment: CDR1 SGHNT and CDR2 YYREEE (reference sequence).

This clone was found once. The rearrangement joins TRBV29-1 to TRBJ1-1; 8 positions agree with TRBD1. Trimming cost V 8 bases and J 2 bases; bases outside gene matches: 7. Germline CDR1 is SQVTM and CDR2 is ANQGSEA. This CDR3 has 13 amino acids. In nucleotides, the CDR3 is TGCAGCCTTAGGACAGGGAGTAACACTGAAGCTTTCTTT. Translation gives CSLRTGSNTEAFF.

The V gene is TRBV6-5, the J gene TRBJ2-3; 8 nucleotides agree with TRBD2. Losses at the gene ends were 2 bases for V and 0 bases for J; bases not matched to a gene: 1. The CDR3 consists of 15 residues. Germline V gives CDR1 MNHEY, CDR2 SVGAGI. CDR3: CASSYGLASTDTQYF. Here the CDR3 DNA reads TGTGCCAGCAGTTACGGACTAGCTAGCACAGATACGCAGTATTTT.

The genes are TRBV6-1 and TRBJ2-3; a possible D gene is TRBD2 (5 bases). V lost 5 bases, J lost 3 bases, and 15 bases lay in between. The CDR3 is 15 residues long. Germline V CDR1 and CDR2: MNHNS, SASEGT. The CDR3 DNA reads TGTGCCAGCAGTCTGGCGGCGGGTGGGACAGATACGCAGTATTTT. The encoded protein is CASSLAAGGTDTQYF.

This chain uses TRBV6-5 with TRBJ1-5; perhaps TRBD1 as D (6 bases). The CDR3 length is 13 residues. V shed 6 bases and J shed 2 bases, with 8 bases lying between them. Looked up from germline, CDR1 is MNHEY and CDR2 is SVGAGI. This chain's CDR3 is CASRPGGNQPQHF. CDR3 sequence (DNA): TGTGCCAGCAGGCCAGGGGGCAATCAGCCCCAGCATTTT.

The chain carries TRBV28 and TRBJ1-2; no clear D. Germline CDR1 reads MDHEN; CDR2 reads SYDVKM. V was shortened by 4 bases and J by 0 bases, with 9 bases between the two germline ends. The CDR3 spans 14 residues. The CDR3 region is CASSYGGTNYGYTF. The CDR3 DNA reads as TGTGCCAGCAGTTATGGCGGAACTAACTATGGCTACACCTTC.

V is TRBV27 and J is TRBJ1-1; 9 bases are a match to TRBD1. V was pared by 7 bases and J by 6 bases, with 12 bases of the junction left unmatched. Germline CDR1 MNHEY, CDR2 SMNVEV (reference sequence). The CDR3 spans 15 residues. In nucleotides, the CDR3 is TGTGCCAGCATCCTTGGGACAGGGATTGAAGCTGAAGCTTTCTTT. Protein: CASILGTGIEAEAFF.

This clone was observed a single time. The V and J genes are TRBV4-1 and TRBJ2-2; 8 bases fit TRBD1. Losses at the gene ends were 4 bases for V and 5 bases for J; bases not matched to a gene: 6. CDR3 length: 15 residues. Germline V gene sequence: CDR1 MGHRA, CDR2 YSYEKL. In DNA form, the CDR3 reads TGCGCCAGCAGCCCAGGGGGCGTAGGGACCGGGGAGCTGTTTTTT. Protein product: CASSPGGVGTGELFF.

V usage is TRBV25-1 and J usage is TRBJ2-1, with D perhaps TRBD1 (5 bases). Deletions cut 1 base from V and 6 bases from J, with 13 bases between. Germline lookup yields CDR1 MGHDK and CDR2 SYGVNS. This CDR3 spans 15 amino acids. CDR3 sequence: CASSEFPGKGNEQFF. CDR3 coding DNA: TGTGCCAGCAGTGAATTTCCAGGGAAGGGCAATGAGCAGTTCTTC.

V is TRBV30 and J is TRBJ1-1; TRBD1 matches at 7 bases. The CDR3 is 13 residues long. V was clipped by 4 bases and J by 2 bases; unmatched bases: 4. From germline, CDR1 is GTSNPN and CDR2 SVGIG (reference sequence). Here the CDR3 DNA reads TGTGCCTGGAAGGGACAGCCTAACACTGAAGCTTTCTTT. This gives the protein CAWKGQPNTEAFF. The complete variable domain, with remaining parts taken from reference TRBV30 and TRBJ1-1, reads SQTIHQWPATLVQPVGSPLSLECTVEGTSNPNLYWYRQAAGRGLQLLFYSVGIGQISSEVPQNLSASRPQDRQFILSSKKLLLSDSGFYLCAWKGQPNTEAFFGQGTRLTVV.

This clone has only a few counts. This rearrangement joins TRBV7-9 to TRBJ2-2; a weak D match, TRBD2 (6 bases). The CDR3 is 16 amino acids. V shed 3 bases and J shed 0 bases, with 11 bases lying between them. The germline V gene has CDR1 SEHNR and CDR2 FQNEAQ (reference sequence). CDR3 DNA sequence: TGTGCCAGCAGCTTTTTGGGGGGAGCGAACACCGGGGAGCTGTTTTTT. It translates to CASSFLGGANTGELFF.

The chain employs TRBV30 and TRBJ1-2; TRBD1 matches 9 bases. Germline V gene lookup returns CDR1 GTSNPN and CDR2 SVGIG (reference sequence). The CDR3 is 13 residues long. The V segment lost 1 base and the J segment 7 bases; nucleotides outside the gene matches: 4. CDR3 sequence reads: CAWSEQGAGGYTF. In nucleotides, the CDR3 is TGTGCCTGGAGTGAACAGGGGGCTGGTGGCTACACCTTC. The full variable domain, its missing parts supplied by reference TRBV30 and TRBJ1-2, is SQTIHQWPATLVQPVGSPLSLECTVEGTSNPNLYWYRQAAGRGLQLLFYSVGIGQISSEVPQNLSASRPQDRQFILSSKKLLLSDSGFYLCAWSEQGAGGYTFGSGTRLTVV.

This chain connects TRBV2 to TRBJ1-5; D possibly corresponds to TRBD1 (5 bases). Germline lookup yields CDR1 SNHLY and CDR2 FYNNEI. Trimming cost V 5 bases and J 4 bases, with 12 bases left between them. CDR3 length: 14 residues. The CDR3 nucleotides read TGTGCCAGCAGTATTCAGGGATCAAATCAGCCCCAGCATTTT. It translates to CASSIQGSNQPQHF.

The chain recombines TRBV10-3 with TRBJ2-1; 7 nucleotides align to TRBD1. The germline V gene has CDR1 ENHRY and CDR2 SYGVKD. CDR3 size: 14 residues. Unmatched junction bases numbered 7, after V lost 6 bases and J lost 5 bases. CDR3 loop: CAIRSGTANNEQFF. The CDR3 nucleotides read TGTGCCATCAGATCCGGGACAGCGAACAATGAGCAGTTCTTC.